This entry describes one TCR beta chain. Its antigen is currently unknown. This CDR3 has 16 amino acids. Looked up from germline, CDR1 is MNHEY and CDR2 is SVGAGI. TCRdb derives one entry per CDR3 protein from the 5' RACE reads, leaving out DNA. With roughly 160,000 distinct CDR3 sequences in the sample, the ten largest clones hold about 19%. The record originates from a study of T cells expressing NK-cell markers. Study-level points and caveats: Each of about six donors carried dominant NKG2C+ clonotypes accounting for about 1.0-8% of CD8+ T cells.

This chain links TRBV6-5 with TRBJ1-2; without DNA, the TCRdb call of TRBD1 cannot be checked. Sequencing input: blood T cells: a sorted CD56 or NKG2C T cell subset, CD4+ or CD8+ T cells, or bulk PBMC T cells (not recorded which). The source of this sequence is a man aged 18 to 69 in good health. The CDR3 here is CASSYSEGAPYYGYTF.